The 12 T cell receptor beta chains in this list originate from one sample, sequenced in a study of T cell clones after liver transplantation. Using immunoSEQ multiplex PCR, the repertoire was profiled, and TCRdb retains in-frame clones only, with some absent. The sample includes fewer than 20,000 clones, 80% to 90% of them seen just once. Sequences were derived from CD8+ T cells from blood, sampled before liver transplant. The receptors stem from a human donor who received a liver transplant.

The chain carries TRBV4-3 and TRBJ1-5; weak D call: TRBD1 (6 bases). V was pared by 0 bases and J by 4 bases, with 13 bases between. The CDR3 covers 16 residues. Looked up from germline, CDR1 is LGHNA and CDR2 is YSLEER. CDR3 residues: CASSQDRGTRNQPQHF. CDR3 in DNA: TGCGCCAGCAGCCAAGATAGGGGGACAAGAAATCAGCCCCAGCATTTT.

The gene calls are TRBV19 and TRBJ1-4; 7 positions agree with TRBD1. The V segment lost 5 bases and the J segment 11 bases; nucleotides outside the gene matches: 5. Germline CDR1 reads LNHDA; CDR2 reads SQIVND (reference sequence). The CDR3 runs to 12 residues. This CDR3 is CASSPPGGKLFF. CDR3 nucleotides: TGTGCCAGTAGTCCCCCAGGGGGGAAACTGTTTTTT. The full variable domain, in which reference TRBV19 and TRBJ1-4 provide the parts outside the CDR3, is DGGITQSPKYLFRKEGQNVTLSCEQNLNHDAMYWYRQDPGQGLRLIYYSQIVNDFQKGDIAEGYSVSREKKESFPLTVTSAQKNPTAFYLCASSPPGGKLFFGSGTQLSVL.

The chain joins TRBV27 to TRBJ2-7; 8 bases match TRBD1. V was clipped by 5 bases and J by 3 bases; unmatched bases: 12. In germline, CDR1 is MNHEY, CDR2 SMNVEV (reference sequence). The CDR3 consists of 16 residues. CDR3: CASSIALGTGLYEQYF. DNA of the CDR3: TGTGCCAGCAGTATCGCGCTCGGGACAGGTCTCTACGAGCAGTACTTC.

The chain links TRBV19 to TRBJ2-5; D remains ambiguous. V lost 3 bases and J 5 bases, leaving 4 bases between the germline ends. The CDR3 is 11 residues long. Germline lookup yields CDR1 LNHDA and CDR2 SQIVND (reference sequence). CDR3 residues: CASSMGETQYF. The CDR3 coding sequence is TGTGCCAGTAGTATGGGGGAGACCCAGTACTTC.

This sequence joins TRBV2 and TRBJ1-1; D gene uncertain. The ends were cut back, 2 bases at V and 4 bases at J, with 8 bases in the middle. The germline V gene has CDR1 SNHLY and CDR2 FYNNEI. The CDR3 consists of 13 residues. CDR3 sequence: CASSEMTGTEAFF. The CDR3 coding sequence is TGTGCCAGCAGTGAAATGACGGGCACTGAAGCTTTCTTT.

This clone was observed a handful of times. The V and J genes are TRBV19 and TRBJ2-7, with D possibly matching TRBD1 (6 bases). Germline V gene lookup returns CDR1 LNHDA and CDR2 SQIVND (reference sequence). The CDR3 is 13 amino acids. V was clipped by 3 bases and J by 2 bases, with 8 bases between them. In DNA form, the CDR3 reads TGTGCCAGTAGTATGACAGGTACCTACGAGCAGTACTTC. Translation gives CASSMTGTYEQYF. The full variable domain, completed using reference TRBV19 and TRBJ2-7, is DGGITQSPKYLFRKEGQNVTLSCEQNLNHDAMYWYRQDPGQGLRLIYYSQIVNDFQKGDIAEGYSVSREKKESFPLTVTSAQKNPTAFYLCASSMTGTYEQYFGPGTRLTVT.

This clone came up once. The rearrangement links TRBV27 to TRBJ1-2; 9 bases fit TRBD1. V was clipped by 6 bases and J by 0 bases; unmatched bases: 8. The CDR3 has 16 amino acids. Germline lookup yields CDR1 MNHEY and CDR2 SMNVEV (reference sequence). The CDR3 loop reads CASRPTGGIANYGYTF. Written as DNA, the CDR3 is TGTGCCAGCAGACCCACAGGGGGCATAGCTAACTATGGCTACACCTTC.

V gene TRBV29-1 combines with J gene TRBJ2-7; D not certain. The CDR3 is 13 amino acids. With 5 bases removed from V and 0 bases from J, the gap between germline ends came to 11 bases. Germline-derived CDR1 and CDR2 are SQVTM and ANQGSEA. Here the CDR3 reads CSVRAAFSYEQYF. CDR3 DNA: TGCAGCGTTCGGGCAGCCTTCTCCTACGAGCAGTACTTC.

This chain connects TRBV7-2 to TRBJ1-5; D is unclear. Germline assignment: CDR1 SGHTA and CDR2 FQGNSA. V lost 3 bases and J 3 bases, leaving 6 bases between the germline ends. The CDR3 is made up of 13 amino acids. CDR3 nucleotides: TGTGCCAGCAGCTTCGCGTTCAATCAGCCCCAGCATTTT. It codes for CASSFAFNQPQHF.

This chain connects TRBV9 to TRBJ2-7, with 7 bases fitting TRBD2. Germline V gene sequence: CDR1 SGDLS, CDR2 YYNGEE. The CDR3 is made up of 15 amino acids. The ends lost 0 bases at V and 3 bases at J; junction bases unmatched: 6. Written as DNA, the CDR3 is TGTGCCAGCAGCGTAGGGCGGGAGTTCCTCTACGAGCAGTACTTC. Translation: CASSVGREFLYEQYF.

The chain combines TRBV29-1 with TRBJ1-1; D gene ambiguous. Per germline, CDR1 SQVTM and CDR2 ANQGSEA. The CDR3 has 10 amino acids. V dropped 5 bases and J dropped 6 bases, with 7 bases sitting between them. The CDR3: CSVLVAEAFF. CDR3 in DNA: TGCAGCGTTTTGGTGGCTGAAGCTTTCTTT.

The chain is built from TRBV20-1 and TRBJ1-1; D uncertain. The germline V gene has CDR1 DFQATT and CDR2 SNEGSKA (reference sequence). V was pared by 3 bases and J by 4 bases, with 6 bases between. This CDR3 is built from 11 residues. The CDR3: CSAREGTEAFF. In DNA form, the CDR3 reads TGCAGTGCTAGGGAGGGCACTGAAGCTTTCTTT.